The 29 T cell receptor beta chains below all came from one sample that was sequenced in a study of T-cell reconstitution after alpha-beta-depleted transplantation in children. Construction of the TCRbeta library involved unique molecular identifiers. TCRdb itself ran the PCR reads through MiXCR, one entry per CDR3 protein. Of about 980,000 distinct CDR3 sequences listed, under 30% are singletons. Here the sequenced sample was PBMCs, mostly from graft donor cells, taken 360 days after TCRalphabeta/CD19-depleted stem cell transplant. The receptor source for this set is a boy in the first two years of life who had a stem cell transplant for SCID, so the T cells may come from the graft donor.

This clonotype was detected once. The chain joins TRBV27 to TRBJ2-7; TRBD2 agrees at 7 bases. Germline CDR1 is MNHEY and CDR2 is SMNVEV (reference sequence). Unmatched junction bases numbered 8, after V lost 3 bases and J lost 3 bases. The CDR3 is made up of 15 amino acids. CDR3 in amino acids: CASSLGGRFGYEQYF. The CDR3, as DNA: TGTGCCAGCAGTTTGGGGGGGAGGTTCGGCTACGAGCAGTACTTC.

The table lists this clonotype with a few counts. The chain is built from TRBV6-5 and TRBJ2-7, with D possibly TRBD2 on 7 matching bases. Germline CDR1 is MNHEY and CDR2 is SVGAGI. The CDR3 has 18 residues. The V end was cut by 3 bases, the J end by 1 base, with 22 bases between. For the CDR3, the DNA is TGTGCCAGCAGTTATGCGTTACTGGCGGGGGCCCCATCCTACGAGCAGTACTTC. Encoded protein: CASSYALLAGAPSYEQYF.

This clonotype was seen a handful of times. The gene calls are TRBV5-1 and TRBJ1-4; maybe TRBD1 (6 bases). V was clipped by 2 bases and J by 8 bases, with 10 bases between them. The CDR3 runs 13 residues. CDR1 and CDR2 from the germline V gene are SGHRS and YFSETQ. The CDR3 DNA reads as TGCGCCAGCAGCTTTGGGGGCCAAGAAAAACTGTTTTTT. Protein sequence: CASSFGGQEKLFF.

This clonotype was found a few times. The J gene is TRBJ2-7, the V gene TRBV10-3; possibly TRBD1 or TRBD2 for D (5 bases each). The CDR3 contains 12 residues. The germline V gene has CDR1 ENHRY and CDR2 SYGVKD. V was shortened by 6 bases and J by 10 bases, with 16 bases between the two germline ends. The CDR3 is CAIRAMGDLQYF. The CDR3 coding sequence is TGTGCCATCAGAGCCATGGGGGACCTACAGTACTTC.

This clonotype was counted between two and nine times. V usage is TRBV6-2 or TRBV6-3 and J usage is TRBJ1-5; no clear D. This CDR3 spans 13 amino acids. Between the trimmed V and J ends, which lost 7 bases and 2 bases, there was a span of 9 bases. Germline V lookup: CDR1 MNHEY, CDR2 SVGEGT. CDR3 sequence: CASMGDGNQPQHF. CDR3 DNA: TGTGCCAGCATGGGCGACGGCAATCAGCCCCAGCATTTT.

This clonotype appeared a few times. CDR3 sequence reads: CSARPGRTMNTEAFF. In DNA, the CDR3 is TGCAGTGCTAGACCGGGACGGACTATGAACACTGAAGCTTTCTTT. The rearrangement joins TRBV20-1 to TRBJ1-1; tentatively, D is TRBD1 (5 bases). The CDR3 has 15 residues. Trimming took off 2 bases at V and 0 bases at J, with 13 bases between the two ends. Germline-derived CDR1 and CDR2 are DFQATT and SNEGSKA (reference sequence).

V is TRBV7-9 and J is TRBJ1-1; D not resolved. Trimming stripped 6 bases from V and 7 bases from J, with 9 bases between. From germline, CDR1 is SEHNR and CDR2 FQNEAQ (reference sequence). This CDR3 is built from 11 residues. The DNA of the CDR3 is TGTGCCAGCAGTCCAAGCCTTGAAGCTTTCTTT. This encodes CASSPSLEAFF.

This clonotype appeared a few times. The genes are TRBV15 and TRBJ2-1, with D uncertain. The germline gives CDR1 LNHNV, CDR2 YYDKDF (reference sequence). This CDR3 is built from 14 residues. V lost 4 bases and J lost 4, with 11 bases in between. CDR3 coding DNA: TGTGCCACCAGCATCGTGCCTAAGTACAATGAGCAGTTCTTC. Translation: CATSIVPKYNEQFF. The entire variable domain, with the rest obtained from reference TRBV15 and TRBJ2-1, is as follows: DAMVIQNPRYQVTQFGKPVTLSCSQTLNHNVMYWYQQKSSQAPKLLFHYYDKDFNNEADTPDNFQSRRPNTSFCFLDIRSPGLGDTAMYLCATSIVPKYNEQFFGPGTRLTVL.

This chain joins TRBV2 and TRBJ1-4, with TRBD1 identical over 10 bases. In germline, CDR1 is SNHLY, CDR2 FYNNEI. After removal of 6 bases from V and 6 bases from J, the junction contained 4 bases not matched to a gene. The CDR3 runs to 14 residues. DNA of the CDR3: TGTGCCAGCAGATCCGGGACAGGGGATGAAAAACTGTTTTTT. Translated: CASRSGTGDEKLFF.

This clonotype was recorded a few times. The genes are TRBV3-1 and TRBJ2-1; TRBD1 aligns across 7 bases. The CDR3 extends over 16 amino acids. The germline V gene has CDR1 LGHDT and CDR2 YNNKEL (reference sequence). V trimming: 2 bases; J trimming: 0 bases; junction bases outside the gene matches: 4. CDR3 DNA: TGTGCCAGCAGCCAACACAGGGGTTTCTCCTACAATGAGCAGTTCTTC. Its protein product is CASSQHRGFSYNEQFF.

In nucleotides, the CDR3 is TGCAGCGTTGAAGGCACCCAAGAGACCCAGTACTTC. Protein sequence: CSVEGTQETQYF. The gene calls are TRBV29-1 and TRBJ2-5; no clear D gene. Germline V gene sequence: CDR1 SQVTM, CDR2 ANQGSEA. The CDR3 length is 12 residues. The germline V and J ends were trimmed by 1 base and 1 base, with 4 bases remaining between them.

The chain joins TRBV9 to TRBJ2-7, with TRBD2 identical over 8 bases. The CDR3 covers 14 residues. Germline lookup yields CDR1 SGDLS and CDR2 YYNGEE. Trimming at V came to 3 bases and at J to 6 bases, leaving 8 bases not matched to a gene. The CDR3 here is CASSAGGGPGEQYF. CDR3 DNA: TGTGCCAGCAGCGCAGGCGGGGGGCCCGGCGAGCAGTACTTC.

The chain has TRBV29-1 and TRBJ1-2; TRBD1 matches at 7 bases. Germline CDR1 and CDR2: SQVTM and ANQGSEA. Losses at the gene ends were 6 bases for V and 0 bases for J; bases not matched to a gene: 10. CDR3 length: 15 residues. CDR3 bases: TGCAGCGTCTCCCAGACAGGGCTTTCTAACTATGGCTACACCTTC. Amino acid sequence: CSVSQTGLSNYGYTF. Supplemented by reference TRBV29-1 and TRBJ1-2, the full variable domain reads SAVISQKPSRDICQRGTSLTIQCQVDSQVTMMFWYRQQPGQSLTLIATANQGSEATYESGFVIDKFPISRPNLTFSTLTVSNMSPEDSSIYLCSVSQTGLSNYGYTFGSGTRLTVV.

In this sample, this clonotype turned up a few times. The chain is built from TRBV11-1 and TRBJ2-5; 8 positions match TRBD2. With V trimmed by 5 bases and J by 4 bases, 9 bases remained unmatched. This CDR3 region has 15 residues. Germline CDR1 SGHAT, CDR2 FQDESV (reference sequence). The CDR3 DNA reads TGTGCCAGCAGCCATTTGAGCGGGGGCTCAGAGACCCAGTACTTC. It is translated as CASSHLSGGSETQYF.

The chain has TRBV5-1 and TRBJ2-2; 9 bases match TRBD2. Trimming cost V 1 base and J 6 bases; bases outside gene matches: 10. Per the germline V gene, CDR1 is SGHRS and CDR2 is YFSETQ. This CDR3 is 17 amino acids long. CDR3 sequence (DNA): TGCGCCAGCAGCTTGAATCCCGGGACTAGCAGGCCCGGGGAGCTGTTTTTT. This gives the protein CASSLNPGTSRPGELFF.

The chain joins TRBV12-3 or TRBV12-4 to TRBJ1-2; 9 nucleotides match TRBD1. The V and J ends lost 0 bases and 7 bases, in that order; junction bases with no gene match: 6. The CDR3 covers 15 residues. CDR3 amino acids: CASSLALGQGFGYTF. In DNA, the CDR3 is TGTGCCAGCAGTTTAGCGCTGGGACAGGGCTTTGGCTACACCTTC.

V and J are TRBV6-5 and TRBJ1-2; a weak D match, TRBD1 (5 bases). Trimming left V 2 bases short and J 5 bases short, with 12 bases between. CDR1 is MNHEY and CDR2 is SVGAGI in the germline V gene. The CDR3 runs 14 residues. The CDR3 coding sequence is TGTGCCAGCAGTTACGGGGCAGGGAGATATGGCTACACCTTC. Protein product: CASSYGAGRYGYTF.

This clonotype has a handful of counts. The chain employs TRBV28 and TRBJ1-1; D unclear. The CDR3 is 15 amino acids. With 5 bases removed from V and 1 base from J, the gap between germline ends came to 14 bases. The V gene's germline CDR1 is MDHEN and CDR2 SYDVKM. Here the CDR3 reads CASSDTRYPNTEAFF. CDR3 coding DNA: TGTGCCAGCAGTGACACACGCTACCCGAACACTGAAGCTTTCTTT. The full variable domain, with the rest looked up from reference TRBV28 and TRBJ1-1, is DVKVTQSSRYLVKRTGEKVFLECVQDMDHENMFWYRQDPGLGLRLIYFSYDVKMKEKGDIPEGYSVSREKKERFSLILESASTNQTSMYLCASSDTRYPNTEAFFGQGTRLTVV.

The chain carries TRBV12-3 or TRBV12-4 and TRBJ2-1, with D perhaps TRBD2 (5 bases). This CDR3 contains 18 residues. V lost 1 base and J 0 bases, leaving 16 bases between the germline ends. CDR3 loop: CASSLEEDQTPSYNEQFF. The CDR3 nucleotides are TGTGCCAGCAGTTTAGAGGAGGACCAAACCCCCTCCTACAATGAGCAGTTCTTC.

In this sample, this clonotype turned up a few times. The genes are TRBV20-1 and TRBJ2-7, with TRBD2 matching 10 bases. V was pared by 0 bases and J by 7 bases, with 9 bases of the junction left unmatched. The CDR3 is made up of 15 amino acids. The germline V gene encodes CDR1 DFQATT and CDR2 SNEGSKA (reference sequence). The CDR3 DNA sequence: TGCAGTGCTAGAGATTGGAGCGGGGGGGTGTGGGAGCAGTACTTC. Its protein is CSARDWSGGVWEQYF.

This clonotype has a handful of counts. This sequence joins TRBV7-9 and TRBJ2-4, with D unclear. The germline V gene encodes CDR1 SEHNR and CDR2 FQNEAQ (reference sequence). Trimming removed 1 base from V and 13 bases from J, with 11 bases in between. The CDR3 is 12 residues long. The CDR3 loop reads CASSLGQVRQYF. Here the CDR3 DNA reads TGTGCCAGCAGCTTAGGACAAGTAAGGCAGTACTTC.

The chain couples TRBV15 to TRBJ2-3; perhaps TRBD2 as D (6 bases). Germline-derived CDR1 and CDR2 are LNHNV and YYDKDF (reference sequence). The V end lost 0 bases, the J end lost 0 bases, and 13 bases lay between the germline ends. The CDR3 contains 17 residues. CDR3 sequence: CATSRDRAGTSTDTQYF. In nucleotides, the CDR3 is TGTGCCACCAGCAGAGATAGGGCCGGGACTAGCACAGATACGCAGTATTTT.

This clonotype was seen only a few times. V usage is TRBV11-2 and J usage is TRBJ2-4; 13 bases line up with TRBD2. This CDR3 region has 18 residues. V shed 3 bases and J 0 bases; nucleotides not matched to a gene: 5. In germline, CDR1 is SGHAT, CDR2 FQNNGV. The DNA for the CDR3 is TGTGCCAGCAGCTTTGGGACTAGCGGGGATCTAGCCAAAAACATTCAGTACTTC. It encodes CASSFGTSGDLAKNIQYF.

Of note for this clonotype: Since a much larger clone is just one base distant, this may be a read error. V is TRBV7-9 and J is TRBJ2-1; unclear D gene. Between the trimmed V and J ends, which lost 4 bases and 3 bases, there was a span of 4 bases. The germline V gene encodes CDR1 SEHNR and CDR2 FQNEAQ (reference sequence). The CDR3 has 12 residues. The CDR3, as DNA: TGTGCCAGCAGCTGGGACTACAATGAGCAGTTCTTC. Amino acids: CASSWDYNEQFF.

The rearrangement joins TRBV12-3 or TRBV12-4 to TRBJ2-3; TRBD1 aligns across 9 bases. CDR3 length equals 15 residues. V trimming: 3 bases; J trimming: 3 bases; junction bases outside the gene matches: 4. The DNA for the CDR3 is TGTGCCAGCAGTTTCCAACAGGGGGCAACAGATACGCAGTATTTT. Protein product: CASSFQQGATDTQYF.

The rearrangement uses TRBV14 and TRBJ1-5, with 10 bases identical to TRBD1. V shed 2 bases and J 7 bases; nucleotides not matched to a gene: 5. The germline CDR1 and CDR2 sequences are SGHDN and FVKESK. The length of the CDR3 is 15 residues. The CDR3 sequence is CASSQRTGGNQPQHF. As DNA, the CDR3 is TGTGCCAGCAGCCAACGGACAGGGGGTAACCAGCCCCAGCATTTT.

This clonotype was counted many times. The chain combines TRBV5-1 with TRBJ1-3; TRBD1 is a possible D gene (5 bases). The V end was cut by 4 bases, the J end by 0 bases, with 11 bases between. This CDR3 has 15 residues. The germline V gene has CDR1 SGHRS and CDR2 YFSETQ. The CDR3 is CASSLGTGSGNTIYF. CDR3 sequence (DNA): TGCGCCAGCAGCCTCGGGACGGGCTCTGGAAACACCATATATTTT.

This chain connects TRBV11-2 to TRBJ2-4; D call uncertain. Germline CDR1 reads SGHAT; CDR2 reads FQNNGV. V lost 1 base and J lost 12, with 16 bases in between. The CDR3 has 14 residues. The CDR3, as DNA: TGTGCCAGCAGCTTAGGGGTATTGGCTCCCGGTCAGTACTTC. Translation gives CASSLGVLAPGQYF.

V gene TRBV5-1 combines with J gene TRBJ2-7; D unresolved. The CDR3 is 15 amino acids. The V gene's germline CDR1 is SGHRS and CDR2 YFSETQ. Trimming took off 0 bases at V and 0 bases at J, with 10 bases between the two ends. The CDR3 DNA is TGCGCCAGCAGCTTGGACTCCTGGAGCTCCTACGAGCAGTACTTC. Its protein product is CASSLDSWSSYEQYF.